The entry below gives a single TCR beta chain sequence along with its context. Its target is not known. With 2 bases removed from V and 4 bases from J, the gap between germline ends came to 12 bases. This CDR3 contains 14 residues. Germline CDR1 SGHDT, CDR2 YYEEEE. TCRdb's copy holds only in-frame clones and misses some; the assay was immunoSEQ multiplex PCR. This table has 150,000 to 200,000 clones, around 90% appearing once. This specimen comes from a study of T cell responses to AZD1222 COVID-19 vaccine. Findings of the study overall: The span of vaccine-associated CD4 TCRs extended across spike, with dominance at 160-218 and 743-854. Unmutated regions of variants are reportedly targeted by nearly half of spike-specific TCRs. Donor demographics were predominantly white British with a female majority; clonal diversity may be underestimated.

The material was peripheral blood, obtained on day 0 of AZD1222 vaccination. This receptor was taken from an adult in good health. The chain joins TRBV5-6 to TRBJ2-5; D is ambiguous. CDR3 coding DNA: TGTGCCAGCAGCTTTTTTCAGGATGGAGAGACCCAGTACTTC. Its protein is CASSFFQDGETQYF. Full variable domain (remainder filled in from reference TRBV5-6 and TRBJ2-5): DAGVTQSPTHLIKTRGQQVTLRCSPKSGHDTVSWYQQALGQGPQFIFQYYEEEERQRGNFPDRFSGHQFPNYSSELNVNALLLGDSALYLCASSFFQDGETQYFGPGTRLLVL.